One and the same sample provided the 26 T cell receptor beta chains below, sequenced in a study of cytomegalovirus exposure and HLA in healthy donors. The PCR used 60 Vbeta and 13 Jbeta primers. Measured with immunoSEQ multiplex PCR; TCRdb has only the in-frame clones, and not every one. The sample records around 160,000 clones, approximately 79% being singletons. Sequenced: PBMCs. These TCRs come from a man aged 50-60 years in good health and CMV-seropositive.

CDR3 DNA sequence: TGCGCCAGCAGCTTGAGGGGGTTGGAGGACACTGAAGCTTTCTTT. It specifies CASSLRGLEDTEAFF. The chain has TRBV5-1 and TRBJ1-1; tentative D call: TRBD1 (6 bases). With 1 base removed from V and 3 bases from J, the gap between germline ends came to 13 bases. Per the germline V gene, CDR1 is SGHRS and CDR2 is YFSETQ. The length of the CDR3 is 15 residues.

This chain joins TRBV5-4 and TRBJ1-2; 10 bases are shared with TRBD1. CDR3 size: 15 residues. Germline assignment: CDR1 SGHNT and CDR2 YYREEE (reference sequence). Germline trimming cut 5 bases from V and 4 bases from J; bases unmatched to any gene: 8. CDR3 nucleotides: TGTGCCAGCAGGGGGGGACAGGGGACCCTCTATGGCTACACCTTC. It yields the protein CASRGGQGTLYGYTF.

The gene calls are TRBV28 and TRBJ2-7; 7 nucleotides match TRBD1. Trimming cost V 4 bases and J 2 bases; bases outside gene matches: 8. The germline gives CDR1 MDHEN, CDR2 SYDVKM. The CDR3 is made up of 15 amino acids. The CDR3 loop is CASSYPGQTTYEQYF. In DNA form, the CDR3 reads TGTGCCAGCAGTTACCCGGGACAGACCACCTACGAGCAGTACTTC.

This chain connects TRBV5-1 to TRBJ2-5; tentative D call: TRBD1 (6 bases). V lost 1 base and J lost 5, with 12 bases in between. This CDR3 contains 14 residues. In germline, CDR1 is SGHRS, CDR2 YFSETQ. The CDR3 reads CASSLTGLGETQYF. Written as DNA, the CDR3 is TGCGCCAGCAGCTTGACAGGGTTAGGCGAGACCCAGTACTTC.

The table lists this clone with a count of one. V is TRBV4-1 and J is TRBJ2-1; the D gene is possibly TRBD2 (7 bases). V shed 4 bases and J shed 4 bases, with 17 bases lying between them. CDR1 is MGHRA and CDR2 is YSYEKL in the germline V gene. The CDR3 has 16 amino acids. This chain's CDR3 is CASSPGGPGAYNEQFF. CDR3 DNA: TGCGCCAGCAGCCCGGGGGGACCAGGGGCTTACAATGAGCAGTTCTTC.

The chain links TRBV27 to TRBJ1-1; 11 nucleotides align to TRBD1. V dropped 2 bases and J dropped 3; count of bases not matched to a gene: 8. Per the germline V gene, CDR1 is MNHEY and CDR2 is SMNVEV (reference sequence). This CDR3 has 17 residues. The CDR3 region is CASSLLGGTGGDTEAFF. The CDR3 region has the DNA TGTGCCAGCAGTTTACTAGGAGGGACAGGGGGAGACACTGAAGCTTTCTTT.

CDR3 DNA sequence: TGTGCCAGCAGGAAACAGGGGTATTCACCCCTCCACTTT. Its translation: CASRKQGYSPLHF. The chain uses TRBV6-5 and TRBJ1-6, with 7 bases fitting TRBD1. CDR1 and CDR2 from the germline V gene are MNHEY and SVGAGI. J was trimmed by 8 bases and V by 6 bases; bases with no gene match: 4. CDR3 length equals 13 residues.

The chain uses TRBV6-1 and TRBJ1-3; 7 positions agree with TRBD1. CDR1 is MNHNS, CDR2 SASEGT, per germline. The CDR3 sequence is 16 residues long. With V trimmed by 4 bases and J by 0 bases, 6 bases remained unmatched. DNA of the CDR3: TGTGCCAGCAGTGCCGGGGGACAGTCCTCTGGAAACACCATATATTTT. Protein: CASSAGGQSSGNTIYF.

In DNA, the CDR3 is TGTGCCAGCAGTGAAAGGGGCATAGGGCAGTTCTTC. This gives the protein CASSERGIGQFF. The rearrangement links TRBV2 to TRBJ2-1; D is possibly TRBD1 (5 bases). CDR3 size: 12 residues. Germline CDR1 and CDR2: SNHLY and FYNNEI. V was pared by 2 bases and J by 12 bases, with 11 bases between.

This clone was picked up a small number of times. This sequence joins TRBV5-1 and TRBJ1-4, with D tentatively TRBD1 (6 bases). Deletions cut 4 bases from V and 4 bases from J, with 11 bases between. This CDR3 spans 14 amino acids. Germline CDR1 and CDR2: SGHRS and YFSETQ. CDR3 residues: CASSEGGSNEKLFF. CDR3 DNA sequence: TGCGCCAGCAGCGAGGGGGGGAGTAATGAAAAACTGTTTTTT.

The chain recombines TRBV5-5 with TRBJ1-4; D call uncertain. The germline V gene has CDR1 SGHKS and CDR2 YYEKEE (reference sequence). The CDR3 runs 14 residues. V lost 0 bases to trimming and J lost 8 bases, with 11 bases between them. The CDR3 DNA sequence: TGTGCCAGCAGCTTGGTTGCGGGAGGCGAAAAACTGTTTTTT. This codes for CASSLVAGGEKLFF.

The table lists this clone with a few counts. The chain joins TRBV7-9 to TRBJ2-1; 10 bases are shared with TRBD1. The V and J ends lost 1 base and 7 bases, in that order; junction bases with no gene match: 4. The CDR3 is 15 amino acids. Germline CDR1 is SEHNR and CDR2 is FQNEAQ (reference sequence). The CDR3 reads CASSLGGDRGNEQFF. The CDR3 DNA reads TGTGCCAGCAGCTTAGGTGGGGACAGGGGAAATGAGCAGTTCTTC.

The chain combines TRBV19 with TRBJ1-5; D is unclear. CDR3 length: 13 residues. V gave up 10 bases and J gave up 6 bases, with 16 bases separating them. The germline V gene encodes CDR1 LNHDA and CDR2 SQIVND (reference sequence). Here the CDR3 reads CATGSGLGQPQHF. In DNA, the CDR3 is TGTGCCACTGGGTCGGGGTTGGGTCAGCCCCAGCATTTT.

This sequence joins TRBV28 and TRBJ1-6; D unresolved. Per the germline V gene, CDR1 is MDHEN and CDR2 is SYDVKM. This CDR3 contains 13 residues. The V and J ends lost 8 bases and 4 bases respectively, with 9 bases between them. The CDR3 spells CASFPGYNSPLHF. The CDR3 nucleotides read TGTGCCAGCTTTCCGGGGTATAATTCACCCCTCCACTTT.

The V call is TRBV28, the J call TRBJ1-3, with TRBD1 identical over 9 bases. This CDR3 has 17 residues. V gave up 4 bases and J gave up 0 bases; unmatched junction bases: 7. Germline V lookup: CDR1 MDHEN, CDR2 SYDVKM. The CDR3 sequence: CASSSLGQGFSGNTIYF. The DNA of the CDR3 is TGTGCCAGCAGTTCATTAGGACAGGGGTTCTCTGGAAACACCATATATTTT.

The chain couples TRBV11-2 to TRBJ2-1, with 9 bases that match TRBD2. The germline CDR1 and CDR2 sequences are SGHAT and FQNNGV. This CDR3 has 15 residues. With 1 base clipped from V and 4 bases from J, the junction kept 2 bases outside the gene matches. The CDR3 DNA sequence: TGTGCCAGCAGCTTAGGGACTAGCGATTACAATGAGCAGTTCTTC. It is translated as CASSLGTSDYNEQFF.

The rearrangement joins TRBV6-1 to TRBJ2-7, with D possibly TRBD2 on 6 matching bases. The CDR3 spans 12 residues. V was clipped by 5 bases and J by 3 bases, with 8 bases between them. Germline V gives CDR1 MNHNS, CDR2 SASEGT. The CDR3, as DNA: TGTGCCAGCAGTCTGGACTACTACGAGCAGTACGTC. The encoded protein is CASSLDYYEQYV.

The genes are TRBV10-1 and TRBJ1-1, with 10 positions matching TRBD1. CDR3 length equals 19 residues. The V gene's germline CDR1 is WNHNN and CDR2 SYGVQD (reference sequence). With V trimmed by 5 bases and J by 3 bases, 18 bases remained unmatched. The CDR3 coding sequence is TGCGCCAGCAGTCTGTCCCGGGACAGGGGCTCCACGCAGGACACTGAAGCTTTCTTT. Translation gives CASSLSRDRGSTQDTEAFF.

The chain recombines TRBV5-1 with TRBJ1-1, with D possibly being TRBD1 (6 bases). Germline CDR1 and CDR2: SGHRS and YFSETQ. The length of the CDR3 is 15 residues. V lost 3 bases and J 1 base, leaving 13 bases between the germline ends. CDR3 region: CASSSHGTSNTEAFF. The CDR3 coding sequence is TGCGCCAGCAGCTCCCACGGGACATCGAACACTGAAGCTTTCTTT.

DNA of the CDR3: TGCGCCAGCAGCTTTATTCCGGGACAGGGGTTGACCGGGGAGCTGTTTTTT. Translating gives CASSFIPGQGLTGELFF. This chain joins TRBV5-1 and TRBJ2-2; 10 nucleotides agree with TRBD1. The germline gives CDR1 SGHRS, CDR2 YFSETQ. The length of the CDR3 is 17 residues. The V gene end was trimmed by 2 bases and the J gene end by 5 bases; junction bases not matched to a gene: 9.

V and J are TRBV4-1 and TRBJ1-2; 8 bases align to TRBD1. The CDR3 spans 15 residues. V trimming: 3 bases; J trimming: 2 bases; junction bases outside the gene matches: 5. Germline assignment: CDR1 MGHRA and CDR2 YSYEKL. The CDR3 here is CASSQAGTGNYGYTF. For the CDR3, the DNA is TGCGCCAGCAGCCAGGCCGGGACAGGAAACTATGGCTACACCTTC.

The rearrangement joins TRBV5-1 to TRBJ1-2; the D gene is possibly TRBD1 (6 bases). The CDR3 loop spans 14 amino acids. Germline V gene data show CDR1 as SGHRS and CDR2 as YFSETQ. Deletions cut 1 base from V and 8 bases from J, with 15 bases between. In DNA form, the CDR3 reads TGCGCCAGCAGCTTGATACAGGGTTCGGGAGGCTACACCTTC. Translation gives CASSLIQGSGGYTF. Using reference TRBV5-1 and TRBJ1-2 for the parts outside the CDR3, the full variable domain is KAGVTQTPRYLIKTRGQQVTLSCSPISGHRSVSWYQQTPGQGLQFLFEYFSETQRNKGNFPGRFSGRQFSNSRSEMNVSTLELGDSALYLCASSLIQGSGGYTFGSGTRLTVV.

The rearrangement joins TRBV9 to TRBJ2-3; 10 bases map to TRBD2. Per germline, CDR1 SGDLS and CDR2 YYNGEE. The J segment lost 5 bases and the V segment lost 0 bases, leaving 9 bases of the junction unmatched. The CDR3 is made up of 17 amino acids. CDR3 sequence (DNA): TGTGCCAGCAGCGTAGGAGGGGGGACTAGCGAGGGAGATACGCAGTATTTT. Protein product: CASSVGGGTSEGDTQYF.

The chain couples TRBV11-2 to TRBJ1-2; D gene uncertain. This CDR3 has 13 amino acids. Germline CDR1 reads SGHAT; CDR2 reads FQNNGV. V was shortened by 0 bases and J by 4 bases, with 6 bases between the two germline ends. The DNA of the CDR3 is TGTGCCAGCAGCTTAGATTATCGCTATGGCTACACCTTC. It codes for CASSLDYRYGYTF.

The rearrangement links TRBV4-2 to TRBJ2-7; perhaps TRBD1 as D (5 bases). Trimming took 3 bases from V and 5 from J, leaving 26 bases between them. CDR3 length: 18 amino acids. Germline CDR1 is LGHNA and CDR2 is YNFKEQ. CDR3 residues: CASSHDRRAQGPGHEQYF. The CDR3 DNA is TGTGCCAGCAGCCATGATCGAAGGGCCCAGGGCCCCGGGCACGAGCAGTACTTC.

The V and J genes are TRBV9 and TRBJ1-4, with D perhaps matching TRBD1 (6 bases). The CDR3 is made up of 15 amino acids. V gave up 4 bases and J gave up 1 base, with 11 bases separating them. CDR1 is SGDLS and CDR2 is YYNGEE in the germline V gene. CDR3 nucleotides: TGTGCCAGCAGCTTCAGGACAGAAACTAATGAAAAACTGTTTTTT. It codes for CASSFRTETNEKLFF.